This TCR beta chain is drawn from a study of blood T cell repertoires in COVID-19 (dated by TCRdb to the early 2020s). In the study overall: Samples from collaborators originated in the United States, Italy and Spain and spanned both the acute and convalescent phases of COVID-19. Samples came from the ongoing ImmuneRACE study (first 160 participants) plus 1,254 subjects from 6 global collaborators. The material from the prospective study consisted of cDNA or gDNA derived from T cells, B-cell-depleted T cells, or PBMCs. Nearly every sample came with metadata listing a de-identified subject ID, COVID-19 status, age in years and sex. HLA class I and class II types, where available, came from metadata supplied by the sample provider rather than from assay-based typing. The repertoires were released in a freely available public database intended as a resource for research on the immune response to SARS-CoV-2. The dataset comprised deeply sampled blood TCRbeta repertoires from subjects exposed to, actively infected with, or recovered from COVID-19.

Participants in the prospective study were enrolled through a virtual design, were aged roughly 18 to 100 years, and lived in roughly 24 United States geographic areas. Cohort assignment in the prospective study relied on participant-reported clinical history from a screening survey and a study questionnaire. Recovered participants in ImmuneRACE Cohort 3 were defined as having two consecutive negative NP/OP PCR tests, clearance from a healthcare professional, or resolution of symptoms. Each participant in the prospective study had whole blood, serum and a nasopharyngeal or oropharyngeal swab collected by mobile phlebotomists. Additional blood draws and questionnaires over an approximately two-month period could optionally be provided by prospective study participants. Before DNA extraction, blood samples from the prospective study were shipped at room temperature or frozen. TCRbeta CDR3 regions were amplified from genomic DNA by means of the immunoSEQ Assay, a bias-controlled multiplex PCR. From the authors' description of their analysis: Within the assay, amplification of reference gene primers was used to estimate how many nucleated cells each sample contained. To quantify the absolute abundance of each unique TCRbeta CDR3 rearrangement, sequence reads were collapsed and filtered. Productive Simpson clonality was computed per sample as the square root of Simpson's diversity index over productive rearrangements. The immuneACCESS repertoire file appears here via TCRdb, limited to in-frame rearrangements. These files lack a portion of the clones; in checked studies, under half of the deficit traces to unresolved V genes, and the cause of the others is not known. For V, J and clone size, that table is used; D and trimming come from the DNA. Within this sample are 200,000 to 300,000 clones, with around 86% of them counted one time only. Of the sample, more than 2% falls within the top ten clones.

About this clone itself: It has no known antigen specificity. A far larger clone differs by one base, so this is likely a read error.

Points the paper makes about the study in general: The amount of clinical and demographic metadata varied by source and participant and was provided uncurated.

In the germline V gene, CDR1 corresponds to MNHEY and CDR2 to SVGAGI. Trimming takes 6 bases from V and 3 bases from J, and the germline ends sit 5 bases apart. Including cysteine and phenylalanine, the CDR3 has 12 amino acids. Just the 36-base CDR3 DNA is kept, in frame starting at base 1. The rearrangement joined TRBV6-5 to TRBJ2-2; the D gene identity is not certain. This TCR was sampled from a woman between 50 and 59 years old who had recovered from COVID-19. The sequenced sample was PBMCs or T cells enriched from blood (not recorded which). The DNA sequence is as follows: TGTGCCAGCAGATCCGACACCGGGGAGCTGTTTTTT. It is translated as CASRSDTGELFF.